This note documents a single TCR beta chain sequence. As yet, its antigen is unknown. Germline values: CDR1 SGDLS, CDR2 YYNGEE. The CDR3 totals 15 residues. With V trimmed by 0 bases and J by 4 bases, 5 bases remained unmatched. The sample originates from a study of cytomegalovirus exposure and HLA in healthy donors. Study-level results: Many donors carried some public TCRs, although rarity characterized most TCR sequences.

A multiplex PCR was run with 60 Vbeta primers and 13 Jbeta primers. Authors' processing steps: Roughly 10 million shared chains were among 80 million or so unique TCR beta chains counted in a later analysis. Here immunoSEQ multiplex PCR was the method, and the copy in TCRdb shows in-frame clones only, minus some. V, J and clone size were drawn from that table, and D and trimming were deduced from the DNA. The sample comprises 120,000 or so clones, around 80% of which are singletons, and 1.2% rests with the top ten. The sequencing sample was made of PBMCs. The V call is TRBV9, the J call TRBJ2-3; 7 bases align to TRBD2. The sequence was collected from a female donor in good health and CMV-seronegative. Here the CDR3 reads CASSVGWREPDTQYF. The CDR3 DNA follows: TGTGCCAGCAGCGTAGGTTGGCGGGAGCCAGATACGCAGTATTTT. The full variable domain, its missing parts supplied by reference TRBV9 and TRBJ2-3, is DSGVTQTPKHLITATGQRVTLRCSPRSGDLSVYWYQQSLDQGLQFLIQYYNGEERAKGNILERFSAQQFPDLHSELNLSSLELGDSALYFCASSVGWREPDTQYFGPGTRLTVL.